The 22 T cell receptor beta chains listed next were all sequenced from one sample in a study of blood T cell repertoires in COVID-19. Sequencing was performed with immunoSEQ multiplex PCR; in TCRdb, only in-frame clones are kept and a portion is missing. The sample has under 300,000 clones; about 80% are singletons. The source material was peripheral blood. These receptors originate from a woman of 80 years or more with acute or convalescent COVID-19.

In DNA form, the CDR3 reads TGTGCCAGCAGTTACACCCAGGGGAACTATGGCTACACCTTC. Translating it yields CASSYTQGNYGYTF. This chain links TRBV6-2 or TRBV6-3 with TRBJ1-2, with D perhaps matching TRBD1 (6 bases). The CDR3 covers 14 residues. The germline V gene has CDR1 MNHEY and CDR2 SVGEGT. With 2 bases removed from V and 2 bases from J, the gap between germline ends came to 9 bases.

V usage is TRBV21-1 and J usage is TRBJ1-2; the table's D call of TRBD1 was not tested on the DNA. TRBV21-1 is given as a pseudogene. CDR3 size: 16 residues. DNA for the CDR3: TGTGCCAGCAGCAAGGAGGACAGGGGGCTCAACTATGGCTACACCTTC. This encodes CASSKEDRGLNYGYTF.

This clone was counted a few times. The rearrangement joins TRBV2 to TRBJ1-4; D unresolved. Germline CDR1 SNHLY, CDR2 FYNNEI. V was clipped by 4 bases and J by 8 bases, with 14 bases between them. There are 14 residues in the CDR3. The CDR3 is CASSGRGIGEKLFF. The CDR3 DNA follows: TGTGCCAGCAGTGGCCGGGGAATAGGGGAAAAACTGTTTTTT. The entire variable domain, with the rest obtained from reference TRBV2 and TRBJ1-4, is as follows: EPEVTQTPSHQVTQMGQEVILRCVPISNHLYFYWYRQILGQKVEFLVSFYNNEISEKSEIFDDQFSVERPDGSNFTLKIRSTKLEDSAMYFCASSGRGIGEKLFFGSGTQLSVL.

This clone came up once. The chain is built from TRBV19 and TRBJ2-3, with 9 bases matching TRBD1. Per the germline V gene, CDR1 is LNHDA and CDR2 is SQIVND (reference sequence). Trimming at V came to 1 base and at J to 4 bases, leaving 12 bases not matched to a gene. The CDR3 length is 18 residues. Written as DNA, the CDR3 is TGTGCCAGTAGTATAGGCCGTCTACAGGGGGCCTGGGCAGATACGCAGTATTTT. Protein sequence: CASSIGRLQGAWADTQYF.

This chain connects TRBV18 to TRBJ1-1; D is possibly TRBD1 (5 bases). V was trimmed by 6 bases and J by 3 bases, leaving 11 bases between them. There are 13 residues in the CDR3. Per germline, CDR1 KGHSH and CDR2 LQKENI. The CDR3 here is CASSLKGDTEAFF. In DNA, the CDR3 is TGTGCCAGCTCCCTAAAAGGGGACACTGAAGCTTTCTTT.

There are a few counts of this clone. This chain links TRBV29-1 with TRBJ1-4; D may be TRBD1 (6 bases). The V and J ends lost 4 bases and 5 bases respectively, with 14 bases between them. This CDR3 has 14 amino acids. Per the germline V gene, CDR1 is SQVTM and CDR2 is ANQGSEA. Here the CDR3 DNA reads TGCAGCGTTGGGGGAGGGGGTGTGAATGAAAAACTGTTTTTT. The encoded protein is CSVGGGGVNEKLFF. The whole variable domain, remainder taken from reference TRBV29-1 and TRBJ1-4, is SAVISQKPSRDICQRGTSLTIQCQVDSQVTMMFWYRQQPGQSLTLIATANQGSEATYESGFVIDKFPISRPNLTFSTLTVSNMSPEDSSIYLCSVGGGGVNEKLFFGSGTQLSVL.

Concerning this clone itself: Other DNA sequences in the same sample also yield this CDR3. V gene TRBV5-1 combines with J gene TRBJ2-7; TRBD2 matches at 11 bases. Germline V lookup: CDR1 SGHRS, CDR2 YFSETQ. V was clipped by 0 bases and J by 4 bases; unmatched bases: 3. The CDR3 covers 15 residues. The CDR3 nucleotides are TGCGCCAGCAGCTTGGGAGGGACTAGCGGATACGAGCAGTACTTC. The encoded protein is CASSLGGTSGYEQYF.

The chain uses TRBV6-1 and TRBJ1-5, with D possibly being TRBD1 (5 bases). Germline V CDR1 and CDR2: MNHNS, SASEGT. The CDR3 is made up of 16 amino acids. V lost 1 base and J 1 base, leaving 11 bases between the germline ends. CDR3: CASSEDVWGSNQPQHF. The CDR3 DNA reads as TGTGCCAGCAGTGAAGATGTGTGGGGCAGCAATCAGCCCCAGCATTTT.

The CDR3 spells CASSYSYRDGQPQHF. DNA of the CDR3: TGTGCCAGCAGTTACTCTTACAGGGACGGTCAGCCCCAGCATTTT. The rearrangement joins TRBV6-5 to TRBJ1-5; D may be TRBD1 (6 bases). V was clipped by 0 bases and J by 6 bases, with 12 bases between them. CDR1 is MNHEY and CDR2 is SVGAGI in the germline V gene. The CDR3 consists of 15 residues.

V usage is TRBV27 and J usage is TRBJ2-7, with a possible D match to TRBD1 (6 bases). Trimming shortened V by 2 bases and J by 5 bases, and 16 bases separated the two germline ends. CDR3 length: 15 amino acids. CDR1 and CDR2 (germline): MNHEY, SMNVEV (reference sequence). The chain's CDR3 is CASSLGSRGSHEQYF. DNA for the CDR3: TGTGCCAGCAGTTTAGGTAGCAGGGGTAGCCACGAGCAGTACTTC.

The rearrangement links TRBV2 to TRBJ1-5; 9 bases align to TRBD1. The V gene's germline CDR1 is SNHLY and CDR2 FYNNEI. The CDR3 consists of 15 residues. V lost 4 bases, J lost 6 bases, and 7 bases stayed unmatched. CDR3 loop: CASSGGQGVGQPQHF. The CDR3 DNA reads TGTGCCAGCAGTGGGGGACAGGGTGTGGGTCAGCCCCAGCATTTT.

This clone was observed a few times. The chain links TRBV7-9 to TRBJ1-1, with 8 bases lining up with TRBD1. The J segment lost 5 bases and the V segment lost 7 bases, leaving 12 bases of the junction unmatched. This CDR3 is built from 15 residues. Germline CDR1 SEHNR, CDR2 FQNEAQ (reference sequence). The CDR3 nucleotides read TGTGCCAGCACTCCGCAGGGGGCCATGGGGACTGAAGCTTTCTTT. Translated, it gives CASTPQGAMGTEAFF.

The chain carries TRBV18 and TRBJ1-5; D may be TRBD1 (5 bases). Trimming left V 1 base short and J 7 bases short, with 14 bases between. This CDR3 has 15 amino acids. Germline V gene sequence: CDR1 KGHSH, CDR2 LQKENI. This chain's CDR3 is CASSPQTQGMQPQHF. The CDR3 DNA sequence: TGTGCCAGCTCACCACAGACCCAGGGTATGCAGCCCCAGCATTTT.

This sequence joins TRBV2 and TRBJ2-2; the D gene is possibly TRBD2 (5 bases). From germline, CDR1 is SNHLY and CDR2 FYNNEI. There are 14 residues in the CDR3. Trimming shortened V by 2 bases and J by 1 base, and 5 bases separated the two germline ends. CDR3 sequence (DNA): TGTGCCAGCAGTGAACGGGGGAACACCGGGGAGCTGTTTTTT. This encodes CASSERGNTGELFF.

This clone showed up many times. CDR3 protein: CASSIRRGENIQYF. The CDR3 coding sequence is TGTGCCAGTAGTATTCGGAGGGGTGAGAACATTCAGTACTTC. This chain connects TRBV19 to TRBJ2-4, with D perhaps matching TRBD2 (6 bases). CDR1 is LNHDA, CDR2 SQIVND, per germline (reference sequence). CDR3 length: 14 amino acids. Trimming took 3 bases from V and 7 from J, leaving 13 bases between them. The full variable domain, completed using reference TRBV19 and TRBJ2-4, is DGGITQSPKYLFRKEGQNVTLSCEQNLNHDAMYWYRQDPGQGLRLIYYSQIVNDFQKGDIAEGYSVSREKKESFPLTVTSAQKNPTAFYLCASSIRRGENIQYFGAGTRLSVL.

The CDR3 loop reads CASSYSGGRRNQPQHF. The CDR3 DNA sequence: TGTGCCAGCAGTTACTCCGGAGGGAGGCGCAATCAGCCCCAGCATTTT. The chain carries TRBV6-6 and TRBJ1-5; D gene ambiguous. The CDR3 is 16 residues long. Germline V CDR1 and CDR2: MNHNY, SVGAGI (reference sequence). Trimming stripped 0 bases from V and 2 bases from J, with 11 bases between.

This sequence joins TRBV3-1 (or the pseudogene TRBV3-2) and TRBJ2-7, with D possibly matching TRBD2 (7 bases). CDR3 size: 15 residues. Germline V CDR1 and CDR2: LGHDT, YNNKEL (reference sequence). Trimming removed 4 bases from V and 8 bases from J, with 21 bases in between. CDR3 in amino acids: CASSLGGATFVQQYF. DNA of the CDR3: TGTGCCAGCAGCCTGGGGGGGGCAACCTTCGTCCAGCAGTACTTC.

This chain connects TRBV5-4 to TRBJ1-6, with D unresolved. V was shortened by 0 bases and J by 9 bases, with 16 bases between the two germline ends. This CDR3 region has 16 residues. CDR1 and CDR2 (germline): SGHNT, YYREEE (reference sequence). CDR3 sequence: CASSLESVGRGSPLHF. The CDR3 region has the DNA TGTGCCAGCAGCTTGGAATCCGTGGGGAGAGGTTCACCCCTCCACTTT.

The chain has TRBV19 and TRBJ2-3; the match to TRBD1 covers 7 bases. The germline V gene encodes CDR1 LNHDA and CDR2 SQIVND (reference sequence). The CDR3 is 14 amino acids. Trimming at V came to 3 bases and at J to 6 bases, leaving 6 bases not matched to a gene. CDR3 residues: CASSIYRGKDTQYF. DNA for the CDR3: TGTGCCAGTAGTATCTACAGGGGAAAGGATACGCAGTATTTT.

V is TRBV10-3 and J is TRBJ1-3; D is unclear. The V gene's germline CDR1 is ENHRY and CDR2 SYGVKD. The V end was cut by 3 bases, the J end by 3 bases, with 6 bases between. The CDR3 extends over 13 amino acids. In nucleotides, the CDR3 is TGTGCCATCAGTGACCTACTTGGAAACACCATATATTTT. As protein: CAISDLLGNTIYF.

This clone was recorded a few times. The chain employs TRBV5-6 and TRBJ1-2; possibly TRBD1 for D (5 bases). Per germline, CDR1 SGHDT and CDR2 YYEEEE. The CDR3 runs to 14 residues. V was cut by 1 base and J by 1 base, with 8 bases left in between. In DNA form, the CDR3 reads TGTGCCAGCAGCTTGCTAGGGGTTAACTATGGCTACACCTTC. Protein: CASSLLGVNYGYTF.

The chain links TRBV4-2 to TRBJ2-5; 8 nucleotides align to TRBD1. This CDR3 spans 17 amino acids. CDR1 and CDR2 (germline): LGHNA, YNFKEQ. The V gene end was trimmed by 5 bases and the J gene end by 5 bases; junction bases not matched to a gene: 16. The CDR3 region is CASSARQGTGRTETQYF. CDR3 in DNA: TGTGCCAGCAGCGCCCGACAGGGGACGGGGCGAACGGAGACCCAGTACTTC.